This TCR beta chain is from a study of cytomegalovirus exposure and HLA in healthy donors. Turning to the study itself: From HLA-typed donors, an early data release held 70 million to 100 million unique TCRs.

Germline trimming cut 5 bases from V and 4 bases from J; bases unmatched to any gene: 8. The CDR3 loop spans 14 amino acids. The V gene's germline CDR1 is SQVTM and CDR2 ANQGSEA. In the PCR, 60 Vbeta and 13 Jbeta primers were used. Study processing details: Unique TCR beta chains totaled around 86 million in a later count, with around 10 million of them shared. Some clones are missing from TCRdb's copy, which holds only in-frame ones; the method was immunoSEQ multiplex PCR. Clone size and V and J calls were adopted from that table, with D and trimming inferred from the DNA. The sample consists of around 150,000 clones, around 66% of them appearing once.

This TCR was recovered from an older woman in good health and CMV-seronegative. The chain combines TRBV29-1 with TRBJ2-1; 7 bases are shared with TRBD2. Sequenced: PBMCs. In DNA, the CDR3 is TGCAGCGTTTCGAAGCGGGGTTTATACAATGAGCAGTTCTTC. Residues: CSVSKRGLYNEQFF.